This is a list of T cell receptor beta chains from one sample in a study of shared clonotypes between healthy human individuals. TCRdb keeps only in-frame clones here, not all; method: immunoSEQ multiplex PCR. The table has hundreds of thousands of clones, almost 97% seen once; the top ten hold less than 0.06%. The sequencing input was naive CD4+ T cells sorted from blood. The receptors originated from a woman aged 25 to 45 in good health. The CDR3 runs from the conserved cysteine through the conserved F or W. Fields, in order: V gene, D gene, clone size, J gene, CDR3 protein, CDR3 DNA. The D gene is left open where the match is weak. Only some rows state a clone size, as once, few, many or a class for expanded clones.

v_gene: TRBV21-1
d_gene: -
abundance: -
j_gene: TRBJ1-5
CDR3aa: CASSAPKERDRDVTDSNQPQHF
CDR3nt: TGTGCCAGCAGCGCGCCCAAAGAGAGGGACAGGGACGTTACAGATAGCAATCAGCCCCAGCATTTT

v_gene: TRBV7-2
d_gene: -
abundance: -
j_gene: TRBJ2-7
CDR3aa: CASSLAPIRLVYEQYF
CDR3nt: TGTGCCAGCAGCTTAGCGCCGATCAGGCTAGTCTACGAGCAGTACTTC

v_gene: TRBV7-9
d_gene: TRBD1
abundance: -
j_gene: TRBJ1-4
CDR3aa: CASIRDPGQLDEKLFF
CDR3nt: TGTGCCAGCATCCGAGATCCGGGACAGTTGGATGAAAAACTGTTTTTT

v_gene: TRBV6-5
d_gene: -
abundance: -
j_gene: TRBJ1-6
CDR3aa: CASSYSGGYNSPLHF
CDR3nt: TGTGCCAGCAGTTACTCTGGGGGTTATAATTCACCCCTCCACTTT

v_gene: TRBV5-1
d_gene: TRBD2
abundance: -
j_gene: TRBJ2-1
CDR3aa: CASSPLAGGGHEQFF
CDR3nt: TGCGCCAGCAGCCCGCTAGCGGGAGGGGGACATGAGCAGTTCTTC

v_gene: TRBV27
d_gene: -
abundance: -
j_gene: TRBJ2-1
CDR3aa: CASNLSGTSSYNEQFF
CDR3nt: TGTGCCAGCAACCTTAGCGGTACAAGCTCCTACAATGAGCAGTTCTTC

v_gene: TRBV15
d_gene: TRBD2
abundance: -
j_gene: TRBJ2-7
CDR3aa: CATSRGLAGSYEQYF
CDR3nt: TGTGCCACCAGCAGAGGACTAGCGGGCTCCTACGAGCAGTACTTC

v_gene: TRBV7-2
d_gene: -
abundance: -
j_gene: TRBJ2-5
CDR3aa: CASSLGYTPGQETQYF
CDR3nt: TGTGCCAGCAGCTTAGGATACACACCCGGACAAGAGACCCAGTACTTC

v_gene: TRBV6-6
d_gene: -
abundance: -
j_gene: TRBJ1-1
CDR3aa: CASSQQQSWGEAFF
CDR3nt: TGTGCCAGCAGTCAACAACAATCATGGGGTGAAGCTTTCTTT

v_gene: TRBV19
d_gene: -
abundance: -
j_gene: TRBJ2-1
CDR3aa: CASSKTWTVYEQFF
CDR3nt: TGTGCCAGTAGTAAAACCTGGACGGTTTATGAGCAGTTCTTC

v_gene: TRBV4-1
d_gene: -
abundance: -
j_gene: TRBJ1-3
CDR3aa: CASSHEGGNGNTIYF
CDR3nt: TGCGCCAGCAGCCACGAAGGGGGAAACGGAAACACCATATATTTT

v_gene: TRBV2
d_gene: TRBD2
abundance: -
j_gene: TRBJ2-3
CDR3aa: CASILAGAADTQYF
CDR3nt: TGTGCCAGCATTCTAGCGGGAGCGGCAGATACGCAGTATTTT

v_gene: TRBV5-4
d_gene: -
abundance: once
j_gene: TRBJ2-4
CDR3aa: CASSGDSLIQYF
CDR3nt: TGTGCCAGCAGCGGGGACTCGCTCATTCAGTACTTC

v_gene: TRBV18
d_gene: TRBD2
abundance: -
j_gene: TRBJ2-1
CDR3aa: CASSPPGAAGGEQFF
CDR3nt: TGTGCCAGCTCACCACCGGGGGCAGCGGGAGGGGAGCAGTTCTTC

v_gene: TRBV30
d_gene: -
abundance: -
j_gene: TRBJ1-5
CDR3aa: CAWAMGVNQPQHF
CDR3nt: TGTGCCTGGGCCATGGGGGTAAATCAGCCCCAGCATTTT

v_gene: TRBV28
d_gene: -
abundance: -
j_gene: TRBJ1-1
CDR3aa: CASKRVGVNTEAFF
CDR3nt: TGTGCCAGCAAAAGGGTCGGAGTGAACACTGAAGCTTTCTTT

v_gene: TRBV7-9
d_gene: TRBD2
abundance: -
j_gene: TRBJ2-7
CDR3aa: CASSLGLAGEEQYF
CDR3nt: TGTGCCAGCAGCTTAGGGCTAGCGGGCGAGGAGCAGTACTTC

v_gene: TRBV5-1
d_gene: TRBD1
abundance: -
j_gene: TRBJ1-5
CDR3aa: CASSSGQDRNQPQHF
CDR3nt: TGCGCCAGCAGCAGTGGACAGGACCGGAATCAGCCCCAGCATTTT

v_gene: TRBV15
d_gene: TRBD1
abundance: -
j_gene: TRBJ1-2
CDR3aa: CATSRTGGSGGYTF
CDR3nt: TGTGCCACCAGCAGGACAGGGGGCAGCGGGGGCTACACCTTC

v_gene: TRBV28
d_gene: -
abundance: -
j_gene: TRBJ2-7
CDR3aa: CASAGAEEGNYEQYF
CDR3nt: TGTGCCAGCGCGGGGGCGGAGGAGGGGAACTACGAGCAGTACTTC

v_gene: TRBV10-3
d_gene: -
abundance: -
j_gene: TRBJ2-1
CDR3aa: CAISVMGNEQFF
CDR3nt: TGTGCCATCAGTGTGATGGGTAATGAGCAGTTCTTC

v_gene: TRBV19
d_gene: -
abundance: -
j_gene: TRBJ2-5
CDR3aa: CASSIGPSGETQYF
CDR3nt: TGTGCCAGTAGTATAGGTCCCTCAGGAGAGACCCAGTACTTC

v_gene: TRBV7-9
d_gene: -
abundance: -
j_gene: TRBJ2-1
CDR3aa: CASSLAGPQAYNEQFF
CDR3nt: TGTGCCAGCAGCTTAGCCGGGCCCCAAGCCTACAATGAGCAGTTCTTC

v_gene: TRBV15
d_gene: -
abundance: few
j_gene: TRBJ1-3
CDR3aa: CATSRAHDSSGNTIYF
CDR3nt: TGTGCCACCAGCAGAGCCCACGACAGCTCTGGAAACACCATATATTTT

v_gene: TRBV11-2
d_gene: TRBD1
abundance: -
j_gene: TRBJ2-6
CDR3aa: CASSSHRGPGANVLTF
CDR3nt: TGTGCCAGCAGCTCACACAGGGGGCCTGGGGCCAACGTCCTGACTTTC

v_gene: TRBV6-6
d_gene: -
abundance: -
j_gene: TRBJ1-2
CDR3aa: CASSRTHDGAGGYTF
CDR3nt: TGTGCCAGCAGTCGAACTCACGACGGGGCAGGGGGCTACACCTTC

v_gene: TRBV30
d_gene: -
abundance: -
j_gene: TRBJ1-3
CDR3aa: CAWSKGTGGNTIYF
CDR3nt: TGTGCCTGGAGTAAGGGAACGGGAGGAAACACCATATATTTT

v_gene: TRBV2
d_gene: TRBD1
abundance: -
j_gene: TRBJ2-6
CDR3aa: CASVRQGLRTGANVLTF
CDR3nt: TGTGCCAGCGTCCGACAGGGCCTAAGGACTGGGGCCAACGTCCTGACTTTC

v_gene: TRBV4-2
d_gene: -
abundance: -
j_gene: TRBJ2-1
CDR3aa: CASSLSSGYNEQFF
CDR3nt: TGTGCCAGCAGCTTATCTAGTGGTTACAATGAGCAGTTCTTC

v_gene: TRBV19
d_gene: -
abundance: -
j_gene: TRBJ2-1
CDR3aa: CASRSASSYNEQFF
CDR3nt: TGTGCCAGTAGATCGGCGAGCTCCTACAATGAGCAGTTCTTC

v_gene: TRBV28
d_gene: -
abundance: once
j_gene: TRBJ1-5
CDR3aa: CASSSSGIVQPQHF
CDR3nt: TGTGCCAGCAGCTCCTCAGGTATCGTACAGCCCCAGCATTTT

v_gene: TRBV5-5
d_gene: TRBD2
abundance: -
j_gene: TRBJ2-7
CDR3aa: CASSLQSSGNEQYF
CDR3nt: TGTGCCAGCAGCCTCCAATCGAGCGGGAACGAGCAGTACTTC

v_gene: TRBV7-6
d_gene: -
abundance: -
j_gene: TRBJ2-7
CDR3aa: CASSLGTTRQYF
CDR3nt: TGTGCCAGCAGCCTAGGGACGACGCGGCAGTACTTC

v_gene: TRBV19
d_gene: TRBD2
abundance: -
j_gene: TRBJ2-1
CDR3aa: CASSIRREKAYNEQFF
CDR3nt: TGTGCCAGTAGTATACGGCGGGAGAAGGCCTACAATGAGCAGTTCTTC

v_gene: TRBV7-9
d_gene: -
abundance: -
j_gene: TRBJ2-5
CDR3aa: CASSPLRDMVMETQYF
CDR3nt: TGTGCCAGCAGCCCCCTCCGGGACATGGTAATGGAGACCCAGTACTTC

v_gene: TRBV28
d_gene: -
abundance: -
j_gene: TRBJ1-2
CDR3aa: CASSLSQANYGYTF
CDR3nt: TGTGCCAGCAGTCTGTCACAGGCAAACTATGGCTACACCTTC

v_gene: TRBV28
d_gene: -
abundance: -
j_gene: TRBJ2-1
CDR3aa: CASSSPNEQFF
CDR3nt: TGTGCCAGCAGTTCTCCCAATGAGCAGTTCTTC

v_gene: TRBV5-1
d_gene: TRBD2
abundance: -
j_gene: TRBJ2-7
CDR3aa: CASSLSGRFEQYF
CDR3nt: TGCGCCAGCAGCCTGAGCGGGAGATTCGAGCAGTACTTC

v_gene: TRBV5-1
d_gene: TRBD1
abundance: once
j_gene: TRBJ1-6
CDR3aa: CASSTTTGGDSPLHF
CDR3nt: TGCGCCAGCAGCACAACGACAGGGGGGGATTCACCCCTCCACTTT

v_gene: TRBV7-9
d_gene: -
abundance: -
j_gene: TRBJ2-7
CDR3aa: CASGPGPYEQYF
CDR3nt: TGTGCCAGCGGTCCAGGCCCCTACGAGCAGTACTTC

v_gene: TRBV5-4
d_gene: -
abundance: -
j_gene: TRBJ1-5
CDR3aa: CASSPGRGMDQPQHF
CDR3nt: TGTGCCAGCAGCCCCGGTAGGGGGATGGACCAGCCCCAGCATTTT

v_gene: TRBV19
d_gene: -
abundance: once
j_gene: TRBJ2-1
CDR3aa: CASSSWEAGYNEQFF
CDR3nt: TGTGCCAGTAGCTCCTGGGAGGCGGGCTACAATGAGCAGTTCTTC

v_gene: TRBV28
d_gene: -
abundance: -
j_gene: TRBJ2-3
CDR3aa: CASSFVFWDPSSTDTQYF
CDR3nt: TGTGCCAGCAGTTTCGTCTTCTGGGACCCTTCTAGCACAGATACGCAGTATTTT

v_gene: TRBV7-2
d_gene: TRBD2
abundance: -
j_gene: TRBJ2-7
CDR3aa: CASSSGLAGYEQYF
CDR3nt: TGTGCCAGCAGCTCAGGACTAGCGGGCTACGAGCAGTACTTC

v_gene: TRBV28
d_gene: TRBD2
abundance: -
j_gene: TRBJ2-5
CDR3aa: CASSLSASGSKETQYF
CDR3nt: TGTGCCAGCAGTTTATCCGCTAGCGGTTCAAAAGAGACCCAGTACTTC

v_gene: TRBV19
d_gene: TRBD1
abundance: once
j_gene: TRBJ2-7
CDR3aa: CASTGQGGNRWYF
CDR3nt: TGTGCCAGTACCGGACAGGGAGGAAATCGGTGGTACTTC

v_gene: TRBV7-2
d_gene: -
abundance: once
j_gene: TRBJ2-4
CDR3aa: CASSLGGPQAKNIQYF
CDR3nt: TGTGCCAGCAGCTTAGGGGGCCCCCAAGCCAAAAACATTCAGTACTTC

v_gene: TRBV5-6
d_gene: -
abundance: few
j_gene: TRBJ2-7
CDR3aa: CASSHPRGLSSYEQYF
CDR3nt: TGTGCCAGCAGCCACCCTCGGGGACTTAGCTCCTACGAGCAGTACTTC

v_gene: TRBV15
d_gene: -
abundance: -
j_gene: TRBJ2-7
CDR3aa: CATSEGMGGYEQYF
CDR3nt: TGTGCCACCAGCGAGGGGATGGGCGGCTACGAGCAGTACTTC

v_gene: TRBV7-2
d_gene: -
abundance: -
j_gene: TRBJ1-4
CDR3aa: CASSSRGGLFF
CDR3nt: TGTGCCAGCAGCTCCCGGGGGGGACTGTTTTTT

v_gene: TRBV5-1
d_gene: TRBD2
abundance: -
j_gene: TRBJ2-7
CDR3aa: CASSPGGLAGYEQYF
CDR3nt: TGCGCCAGCAGCCCCGGTGGGCTAGCGGGTTACGAGCAGTACTTC

v_gene: TRBV28
d_gene: -
abundance: -
j_gene: TRBJ1-5
CDR3aa: CASRLTGVQPQHF
CDR3nt: TGTGCCAGCAGGCTTACGGGGGTTCAGCCCCAGCATTTT

v_gene: TRBV30
d_gene: -
abundance: -
j_gene: TRBJ1-2
CDR3aa: CGLSGGYGYTF
CDR3nt: TGTGGTCTCTCCGGCGGCTATGGCTACACCTTC

v_gene: TRBV28
d_gene: -
abundance: -
j_gene: TRBJ2-7
CDR3aa: CASSSSPTGTYEQYF
CDR3nt: TGTGCCAGCAGTTCATCACCGACTGGGACCTACGAGCAGTACTTC

v_gene: TRBV7-8
d_gene: -
abundance: -
j_gene: TRBJ1-1
CDR3aa: CASSQGGFGTPNTEAFF
CDR3nt: TGTGCCAGCAGCCAAGGAGGGTTTGGGACACCGAACACTGAAGCTTTCTTT

v_gene: TRBV2
d_gene: -
abundance: -
j_gene: TRBJ1-1
CDR3aa: CASSLDGNTEAFF
CDR3nt: TGTGCCAGCAGTCTAGACGGGAACACTGAAGCTTTCTTT

v_gene: TRBV28
d_gene: -
abundance: -
j_gene: TRBJ1-1
CDR3aa: CASSLVAGNSPMNTEAFF
CDR3nt: TGTGCCAGCAGTTTGGTGGCAGGGAACTCCCCAATGAACACTGAAGCTTTCTTT

v_gene: TRBV5-1
d_gene: -
abundance: once
j_gene: TRBJ2-7
CDR3aa: CASRRDSEFPYEQYF
CDR3nt: TGCGCCAGCAGGCGGGACAGCGAATTCCCCTACGAGCAGTACTTC

v_gene: TRBV5-3
d_gene: TRBD1
abundance: -
j_gene: TRBJ2-7
CDR3aa: CASSPGQGAYEQYF
CDR3nt: TGTGCCAGCAGCCCGGGACAGGGGGCTTACGAGCAGTACTTC